The 24 T cell receptor beta chains in this list originate from one sample, sequenced in a study of cytomegalovirus exposure and HLA in healthy donors. Repertoires were generated with immunoSEQ multiplex PCR, while TCRdb's copy carries only in-frame clones and drops some. The sample lists 150,000 to 180,000 clones, approximately 86% occurring once. Sequencing input: PBMCs. The receptors here all came from a man aged 18 to 35 in good health and CMV-seropositive.

The count of this clone is one. The chain employs TRBV5-6 and TRBJ2-2, with a possible D match to TRBD1 (6 bases). This CDR3 has 16 residues. Germline values: CDR1 SGHDT, CDR2 YYEEEE. The V end was cut by 6 bases, the J end by 2 bases, with 17 bases between. The CDR3 loop is CASIRLWDKNTGELFF. DNA for the CDR3: TGTGCCAGCATCAGACTCTGGGACAAAAACACCGGGGAGCTGTTTTTT.

The genes are TRBV4-1 and TRBJ2-1; 10 positions agree with TRBD2. Losses at the gene ends were 1 base for V and 9 bases for J; bases not matched to a gene: 12. The CDR3 has 17 amino acids. The germline CDR1 and CDR2 sequences are MGHRA and YSYEKL. CDR3 in amino acids: CASSQALAGGPSGEQFF. Written as DNA, the CDR3 is TGCGCCAGCAGCCAAGCGTTAGCGGGGGGACCGTCGGGTGAGCAGTTCTTC.

The rearrangement joins TRBV7-7 to TRBJ2-2; TRBD1 is a possible D gene (5 bases). The V end lost 1 base, the J end lost 4 bases, and 13 bases lay between the germline ends. The CDR3 loop spans 16 amino acids. Germline V gives CDR1 SSHAT, CDR2 FNYEAQ (reference sequence). DNA of the CDR3: TGTGCCAGCAGCTTAGGAGTTAGGGGTACCACCGGGGAGCTGTTTTTT. Encoded protein: CASSLGVRGTTGELFF. Full variable domain (missing parts from reference TRBV7-7 and TRBJ2-2): GAGVSQSPRYKVTKRGQDVTLRCDPISSHATLYWYQQALGQGPEFLTYFNYEAQPDKSGLPSDRFSAERPEGSISTLTIQRTEQRDSAMYRCASSLGVRGTTGELFFGEGSRLTVL.

V and J are TRBV29-1 and TRBJ1-2, with D tentatively TRBD1 (5 bases). CDR3 length: 15 amino acids. V dropped 1 base and J dropped 1 base, with 13 bases sitting between them. Per the germline V gene, CDR1 is SQVTM and CDR2 is ANQGSEA. The CDR3 DNA reads TGCAGCGTTGAAGGCGAGACAGCCCGTAACTATGGCTACACCTTC. It codes for CSVEGETARNYGYTF.

J is TRBJ1-2 and V is TRBV7-2; the match to TRBD1 covers 12 bases. Germline values: CDR1 SGHTA, CDR2 FQGNSA. There are 16 residues in the CDR3. V lost 1 base and J lost 7; bases outside the gene matches: 7. DNA of the CDR3: TGTGCCAGCAGCTTAGGGAGGGACAGGGGGCGCGGTGGCTACACCTTC. It translates to CASSLGRDRGRGGYTF.

The chain carries TRBV7-8 and TRBJ2-7; tentative D call: TRBD2 (6 bases). V lost 2 bases and J 2 bases, leaving 16 bases between the germline ends. Germline CDR1 reads SGHVS; CDR2 reads FQNEAQ. This CDR3 is 16 amino acids long. CDR3: CASSLKGPGRTYEQYF. The CDR3 bases are TGTGCCAGCAGCTTAAAGGGGCCGGGGAGGACCTACGAGCAGTACTTC.

This chain uses TRBV5-1 with TRBJ2-2; 9 nucleotides agree with TRBD1. The CDR3 length is 15 residues. V shed 4 bases, J shed 5 bases, and the junction held 6 bases outside the gene matches. Germline CDR1 and CDR2: SGHRS and YFSETQ. The CDR3, as DNA: TGCGCCAGCAGCCCGACAGGGGGAAGTACCGGGGAGCTGTTTTTT. Its protein is CASSPTGGSTGELFF.

For the CDR3, the DNA is TGTGCCAGCAGCGTGGGAGGCTTTAGCTCCTACGAGCAGTACTTC. As protein: CASSVGGFSSYEQYF. V is TRBV9 and J is TRBJ2-7; D possibly corresponds to TRBD2 (6 bases). V gave up 2 bases and J gave up 0 bases, with 12 bases separating them. CDR3 size: 15 residues. The germline V gene has CDR1 SGDLS and CDR2 YYNGEE.

On this clone itself: Other nucleotide sequences in the sample specify the same CDR3. CDR3 region: CASSSGQGGEKLFF. The CDR3 nucleotides are TGCGCCAGCAGCTCGGGACAGGGGGGTGAAAAACTGTTTTTT. The V and J genes are TRBV5-1 and TRBJ1-4; TRBD1 matches at 11 bases. J gave up 7 bases and V 3 bases, and 2 bases lay outside the gene matches. Germline V CDR1 and CDR2: SGHRS, YFSETQ. The CDR3 has 14 residues.

This clone came up a few times. At one end the junction does not follow the germline gene, possibly because of a read error. This sequence joins TRBV11-1 and TRBJ2-1, with 12 bases fitting TRBD2. CDR3 length: 17 residues. Germline V CDR1 and CDR2: SGHAT, FQDESV (reference sequence). The CDR3 protein is CASSLGLAGSSYNEQFF. DNA of the CDR3: TGTGCCAGCAGTTTAGGACTAGCGGGGAGCTCCTACAATGAGCAGTTCTTC.

V and J are TRBV5-6 and TRBJ2-4; D is unclear. Trimming took off 0 bases at V and 3 bases at J, with 7 bases between the two ends. CDR1 is SGHDT, CDR2 YYEEEE, per germline. This CDR3 is built from 14 residues. CDR3 in DNA: TGTGCCAGCAGCTTGGGACTTAACAAAAACATTCAGTACTTC. This encodes CASSLGLNKNIQYF.

The V gene is TRBV9, the J gene TRBJ2-3; possibly TRBD2 for D (5 bases). The CDR3 loop spans 16 amino acids. Trimming removed 0 bases from V and 5 bases from J, with 16 bases in between. CDR1 SGDLS and CDR2 YYNGEE come from the germline V gene. CDR3 bases: TGTGCCAGCAGCGTAGGAGGGCGCGAGTGGATAGATACGCAGTATTTT. It yields the protein CASSVGGREWIDTQYF.

The chain carries TRBV5-4 and TRBJ2-6; D perhaps matches TRBD1 (6 bases). V was pared by 1 base and J by 0 bases, with 11 bases between. The germline V gene has CDR1 SGHNT and CDR2 YYREEE (reference sequence). The CDR3 is 17 residues long. The CDR3 nucleotides are TGTGCCAGCAGCTTGAACACAGGGAACTCTGGGGCCAACGTCCTGACTTTC. This gives the protein CASSLNTGNSGANVLTF.

This chain links TRBV7-2 with TRBJ1-6, with D tentatively TRBD1 (6 bases). The V and J ends lost 5 bases and 0 bases respectively, with 20 bases between them. CDR1 and CDR2 (germline): SGHTA, FQGNSA. The CDR3 totals 19 residues. CDR3 coding DNA: TGTGCCAGCAGCAAACAGGGCTCGCGAAGGAGCTCCTATAATTCACCCCTCCACTTT. Translated, it gives CASSKQGSRRSSYNSPLHF.

V and J are TRBV6-5 and TRBJ1-2; no clear D gene. This CDR3 contains 15 residues. Germline V gives CDR1 MNHEY, CDR2 SVGAGI. V was clipped by 0 bases and J by 8 bases, with 16 bases between them. The CDR3 loop is CASSYSIDVRGGYTF. CDR3 DNA sequence: TGTGCCAGCAGTTACTCGATTGACGTCCGCGGGGGCTACACCTTC.

The chain carries TRBV5-1 and TRBJ1-4; possible D gene TRBD1, 5 bases. With 1 base removed from V and 8 bases from J, the gap between germline ends came to 15 bases. The germline gives CDR1 SGHRS, CDR2 YFSETQ. The CDR3 runs 15 residues. As DNA, the CDR3 is TGCGCCAGCAGCTTGAGGGGCAGCGGGATCGAAAAACTGTTTTTT. Protein sequence: CASSLRGSGIEKLFF.

V and J are TRBV7-2 and TRBJ2-7; 9 bases map to TRBD1. Germline V gene lookup returns CDR1 SGHTA and CDR2 FQGNSA. This CDR3 comprises 15 residues. The V gene end was trimmed by 6 bases and the J gene end by 7 bases; junction bases not matched to a gene: 13. The CDR3: CASSSRDRALGEQYF. The CDR3, as DNA: TGTGCCAGCAGTTCCCGGGACAGGGCCTTGGGAGAGCAGTACTTC.

This clone was observed a single time. The chain has TRBV7-8 and TRBJ1-2, with no clear D. The ends were cut back, 2 bases at V and 4 bases at J, with 8 bases in the middle. Germline V gene data show CDR1 as SGHVS and CDR2 as FQNEAQ. The length of the CDR3 is 13 residues. The CDR3, as DNA: TGTGCCAGCAGCTTACTCGTACTCTATGGCTACACCTTC. It specifies CASSLLVLYGYTF. Based on the CDR3 plus reference TRBV7-8 and TRBJ1-2, the full variable domain is GAGVSQSPRYKVAKRGQDVALRCDPISGHVSLFWYQQALGQGPEFLTYFQNEAQLDKSGLPSDRFFAERPEGSVSTLKIQRTQQEDSAVYLCASSLLVLYGYTFGSGTRLTVV.

The rearrangement uses TRBV4-1 and TRBJ2-2; 9 positions match TRBD1. The CDR3 has 14 amino acids. The trim removed 4 bases at V and 5 bases at J, leaving 2 bases unmatched. The germline V gene encodes CDR1 MGHRA and CDR2 YSYEKL. CDR3 in amino acids: CASSLGQGTGELFF. The DNA for the CDR3 is TGCGCCAGCAGCCTCGGACAGGGGACCGGGGAGCTGTTTTTT.

J is TRBJ1-1 and V is TRBV15, with 7 positions matching TRBD1. Unmatched junction bases numbered 15, after V lost 5 bases and J lost 3 bases. The CDR3 runs to 17 residues. Per germline, CDR1 LNHNV and CDR2 YYDKDF (reference sequence). The CDR3 loop is CATSGLQGGGLDTEAFF. The CDR3 DNA reads as TGTGCCACCAGCGGCCTTCAGGGGGGCGGGTTGGACACTGAAGCTTTCTTT.

The V gene is TRBV7-9, the J gene TRBJ2-5; the match to TRBD1 covers 7 bases. The germline V gene encodes CDR1 SEHNR and CDR2 FQNEAQ (reference sequence). The ends lost 5 bases at V and 5 bases at J; junction bases unmatched: 8. The CDR3 consists of 14 residues. This CDR3 reads CASSADRVDETQYF. The CDR3 region has the DNA TGTGCCAGCAGCGCAGACAGGGTGGACGAGACCCAGTACTTC.

The V and J genes are TRBV7-9 and TRBJ1-5, with D maybe TRBD1 (5 bases). The V end lost 5 bases, the J end lost 9 bases, and 17 bases lay between the germline ends. Per the germline V gene, CDR1 is SEHNR and CDR2 is FQNEAQ (reference sequence). CDR3 length equals 14 residues. CDR3 in amino acids: CASSHLTSGGPQHF. Written as DNA, the CDR3 is TGTGCCAGCAGCCATTTGACTTCCGGGGGGCCCCAGCATTTT.

Worth noting for this clone: The germline gene is not matched at one end of the junction; a read error may be the cause. The V gene is TRBV5-6, the J gene TRBJ2-7; 8 nucleotides agree with TRBD1. Germline CDR1 is SGHDT and CDR2 is YYEEEE. The CDR3 spans 14 residues. As DNA, the CDR3 is TGTGCCAGCGGCTTAGGAGCCAGGGGGCTCGAGCAGTACTTC. Amino acid sequence: CASGLGARGLEQYF.

The V call is TRBV7-9, the J call TRBJ1-5; D unclear. CDR1 is SEHNR, CDR2 FQNEAQ, per germline (reference sequence). The CDR3 spans 15 residues. V lost 1 base and J lost 4, with 11 bases in between. CDR3 residues: CASSLVGGLNQPQHF. CDR3 DNA: TGTGCCAGCAGCTTAGTCGGAGGCCTAAATCAGCCCCAGCATTTT. Full variable domain (outside the CDR3, taken from reference TRBV7-9 and TRBJ1-5): DTGVSQNPRHKITKRGQNVTFRCDPISEHNRLYWYRQTLGQGPEFLTYFQNEAQLEKSRLLSDRFSAERPKGSFSTLEIQRTEQGDSAMYLCASSLVGGLNQPQHFGDGTRLSIL.